Listed below are T cell receptor beta chains from one sample, sequenced in a study of monozygotic twins with cystic fibrosis. Only in-frame clones appear in the TCRdb table, and some are missing; sequencing was by immunoSEQ multiplex PCR. The repertoire holds roughly 14,000 clones, with approximately 98% as singletons. Input material: blood. Source of these receptors: a girl between 2 and 10 years old with cystic fibrosis. The CDR3 runs from the conserved cysteine through the conserved F or W. The D gene is left open where the match is weak.

j_call | v_call | d_call | cdr3_aa | cdr3_nt
TRBJ1-1 | TRBV9 | TRBD1 | CASSATGRNTEAFF | TGTGCCAGCAGCGCGACAGGGCGGAACACTGAAGCTTTCTTT
TRBJ2-5 | TRBV6-5 | . | CASSRGTNQETQYF | TGTGCCAGCAGTCGGGGGACAAATCAAGAGACCCAGTACTTC
TRBJ1-2 | TRBV6-1 | TRBD1 | CASSRGDSRNYGYTF | TGTGCCAGCAGCCGGGGGGACAGCCGCAACTATGGCTACACCTTC
TRBJ1-2 | TRBV9 | . | CASSVGDSGSYGYTF | TGTGCCAGCAGCGTAGGGGATTCCGGGTCCTATGGCTACACCTTC
TRBJ2-7 | TRBV6-1 | . | CASSAPGQYVYEQYF | TGTGCCAGCAGTGCGCCAGGGCAGTATGTCTACGAGCAGTACTTC
TRBJ2-1 | TRBV11-2 | . | CASSLRLLEQFF | TGTGCCAGCAGCTTACGGCTCCTAGAGCAGTTCTTC
TRBJ1-1 | TRBV6-6 | . | CASSPNPVNTEAFF | TGTGCCAGCAGCCCTAACCCGGTGAACACTGAAGCTTTCTTT
TRBJ1-2 | TRBV19 | TRBD1 | CASSPPLRQGPYGYTF | TGTGCCAGTAGTCCCCCGTTAAGACAGGGACCCTATGGCTACACCTTC
TRBJ2-2 | TRBV9 | TRBD1 | CASSGTGGQDTGELFF | TGTGCCAGCAGCGGGACAGGGGGCCAAGACACCGGGGAGCTGTTTTTT
TRBJ1-5 | TRBV28 | TRBD1 | CASSPNHRGPNQPQHF | TGTGCCAGCAGTCCCAACCACAGGGGGCCCAATCAGCCCCAGCATTTT
TRBJ1-1 | TRBV7-8 | TRBD1 | CASSPADRGSPEAFF | TGTGCCAGCAGCCCCGCGGACAGGGGGTCCCCTGAAGCTTTCTTT
TRBJ2-2 | TRBV6-5 | . | CASSYRKNTGELFF | TGTGCCAGCAGTTACAGGAAGAACACCGGGGAGCTGTTTTTT
TRBJ2-1 | TRBV7-2 | TRBD2 | CASRGTSGRAAFGVGEQFF | TGTGCCAGCAGGGGGACTAGCGGGAGGGCCGCGTTCGGGGTTGGTGAGCAGTTCTTC
TRBJ2-1 | TRBV6-5 | . | CASKGYNEQFF | TGTGCCAGCAAGGGGTACAATGAGCAGTTCTTC
TRBJ2-3 | TRBV7-3 | . | CASSLMGGTDTQYF | TGTGCCAGCAGCTTAATGGGGGGCACAGATACGCAGTATTTT
TRBJ2-5 | TRBV15 | TRBD2 | CATSRDRLAGVRETQYF | TGTGCCACCAGCAGAGATCGTCTAGCGGGAGTCAGGGAGACCCAGTACTTC
TRBJ2-7 | TRBV6-5 | TRBD2 | CASSSRLAGGYEQYF | TGTGCCAGCAGTTCCCGACTAGCGGGAGGCTACGAGCAGTACTTC
TRBJ2-2 | TRBV7-9 | . | CASSLSGGTGELFF | TGTGCCAGCAGCTTAAGTGGAGGGACCGGGGAGCTGTTTTTT
TRBJ1-1 | TRBV2 | TRBD1 | CASSESQGAGTEAFF | TGTGCCAGCAGTGAGAGCCAGGGGGCCGGCACTGAAGCTTTCTTT
TRBJ2-1 | TRBV19 | TRBD1 | CASSGTGWNEQFF | TGTGCCAGTAGTGGGACAGGGTGGAATGAGCAGTTCTTC